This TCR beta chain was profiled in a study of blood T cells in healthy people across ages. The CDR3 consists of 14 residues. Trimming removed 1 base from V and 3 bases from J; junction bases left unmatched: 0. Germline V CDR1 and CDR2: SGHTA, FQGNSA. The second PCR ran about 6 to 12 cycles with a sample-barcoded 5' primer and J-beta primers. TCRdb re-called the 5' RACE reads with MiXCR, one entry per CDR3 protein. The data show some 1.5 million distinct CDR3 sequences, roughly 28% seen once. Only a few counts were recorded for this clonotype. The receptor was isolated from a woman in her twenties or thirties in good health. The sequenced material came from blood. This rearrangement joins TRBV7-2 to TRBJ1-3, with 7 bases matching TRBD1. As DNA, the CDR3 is TGTGCCAGCAGCTTAGGGACAGGTGGAAACACCATATATTTT. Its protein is CASSLGTGGNTIYF.